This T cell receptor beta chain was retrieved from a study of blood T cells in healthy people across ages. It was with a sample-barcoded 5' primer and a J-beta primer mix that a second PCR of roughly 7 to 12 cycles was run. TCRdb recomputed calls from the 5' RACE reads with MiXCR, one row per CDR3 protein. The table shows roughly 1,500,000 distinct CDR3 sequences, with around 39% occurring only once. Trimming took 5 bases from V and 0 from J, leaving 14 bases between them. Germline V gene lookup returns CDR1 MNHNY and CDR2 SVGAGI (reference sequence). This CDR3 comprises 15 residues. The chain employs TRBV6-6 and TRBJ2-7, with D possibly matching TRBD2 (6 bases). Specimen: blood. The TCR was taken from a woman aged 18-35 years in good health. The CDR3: CASSPRTTSSYEQYF. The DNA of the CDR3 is TGTGCCAGCAGTCCCCGGACTACGAGCTCCTACGAGCAGTACTTC.